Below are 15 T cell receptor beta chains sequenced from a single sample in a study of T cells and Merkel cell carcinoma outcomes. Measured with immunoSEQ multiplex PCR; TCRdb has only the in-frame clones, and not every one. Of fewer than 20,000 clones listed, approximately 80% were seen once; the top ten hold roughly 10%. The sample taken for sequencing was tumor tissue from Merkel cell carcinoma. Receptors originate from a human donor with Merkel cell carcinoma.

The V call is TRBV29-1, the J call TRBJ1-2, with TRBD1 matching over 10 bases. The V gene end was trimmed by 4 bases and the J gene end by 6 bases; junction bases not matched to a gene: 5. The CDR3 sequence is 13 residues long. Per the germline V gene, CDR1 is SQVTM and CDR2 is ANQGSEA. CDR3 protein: CSVVGTGEDGYTF. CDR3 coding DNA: TGCAGCGTTGTCGGGACAGGGGAGGATGGCTACACCTTC.

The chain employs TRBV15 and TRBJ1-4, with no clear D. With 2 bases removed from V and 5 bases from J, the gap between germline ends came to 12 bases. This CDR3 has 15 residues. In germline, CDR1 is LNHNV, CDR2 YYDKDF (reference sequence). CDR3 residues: CATSRWLSANEKLFF. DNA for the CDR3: TGTGCCACCAGCAGATGGTTGTCGGCGAATGAAAAACTGTTTTTT.

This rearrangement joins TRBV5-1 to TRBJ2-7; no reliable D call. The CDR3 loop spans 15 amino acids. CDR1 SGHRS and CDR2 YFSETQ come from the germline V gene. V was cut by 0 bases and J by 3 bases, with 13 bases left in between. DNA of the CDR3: TGCGCCAGCAGCTTGGAGGCCGGTAGGAGCTACGAGCAGTACTTC. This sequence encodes CASSLEAGRSYEQYF.

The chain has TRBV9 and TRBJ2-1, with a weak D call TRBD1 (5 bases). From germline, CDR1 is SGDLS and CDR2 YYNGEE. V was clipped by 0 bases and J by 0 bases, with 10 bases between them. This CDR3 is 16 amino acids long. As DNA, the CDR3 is TGTGCCAGCAGCGTAGTTGGGGCGGTCTCCTACAATGAGCAGTTCTTC. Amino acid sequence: CASSVVGAVSYNEQFF.

CDR3 coding DNA: TGTGCCAGCAGCTTGGGGACAGGAGTATACTACGAGCAGTACTTC. It translates to CASSLGTGVYYEQYF. This sequence joins TRBV5-6 and TRBJ2-7; 7 positions agree with TRBD1. Looked up from germline, CDR1 is SGHDT and CDR2 is YYEEEE. V was pared by 0 bases and J by 3 bases, with 6 bases of the junction left unmatched. The CDR3 sequence is 15 residues long.

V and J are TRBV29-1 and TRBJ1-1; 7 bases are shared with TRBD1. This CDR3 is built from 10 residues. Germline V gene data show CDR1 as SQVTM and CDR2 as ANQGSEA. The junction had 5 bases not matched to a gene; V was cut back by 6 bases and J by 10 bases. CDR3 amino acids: CSVVDRVAFF. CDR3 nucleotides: TGCAGCGTCGTCGACAGGGTAGCTTTCTTT.

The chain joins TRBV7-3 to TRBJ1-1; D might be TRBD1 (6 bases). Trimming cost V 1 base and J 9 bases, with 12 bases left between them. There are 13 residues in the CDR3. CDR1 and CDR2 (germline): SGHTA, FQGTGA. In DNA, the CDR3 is TGTGCCAGCAGCTTAAACGTCGGGACAAAAGCTTTCTTT. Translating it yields CASSLNVGTKAFF.

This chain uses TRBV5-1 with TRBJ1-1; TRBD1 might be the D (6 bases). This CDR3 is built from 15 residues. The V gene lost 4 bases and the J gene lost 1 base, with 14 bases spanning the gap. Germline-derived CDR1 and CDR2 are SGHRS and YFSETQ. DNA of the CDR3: TGCGCCAGCAGCGCGTTACAGGGAAGGAACACTGAAGCTTTCTTT. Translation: CASSALQGRNTEAFF.

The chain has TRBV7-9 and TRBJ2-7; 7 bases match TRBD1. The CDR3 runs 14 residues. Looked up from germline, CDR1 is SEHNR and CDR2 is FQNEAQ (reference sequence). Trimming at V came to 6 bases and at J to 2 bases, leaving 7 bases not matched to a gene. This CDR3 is CASSPKTGTYEQYF. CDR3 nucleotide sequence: TGTGCCAGCAGTCCTAAGACAGGGACCTACGAGCAGTACTTC.

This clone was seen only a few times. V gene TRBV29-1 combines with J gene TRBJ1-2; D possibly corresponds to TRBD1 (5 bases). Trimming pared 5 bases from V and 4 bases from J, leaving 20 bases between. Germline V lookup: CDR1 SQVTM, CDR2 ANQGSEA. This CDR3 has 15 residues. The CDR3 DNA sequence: TGCAGCGTTTTTCTGGGGGGAGGGTCAGCCTATGGCTACACCTTC. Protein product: CSVFLGGGSAYGYTF. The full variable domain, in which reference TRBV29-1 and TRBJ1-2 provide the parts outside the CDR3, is SAVISQKPSRDICQRGTSLTIQCQVDSQVTMMFWYRQQPGQSLTLIATANQGSEATYESGFVIDKFPISRPNLTFSTLTVSNMSPEDSSIYLCSVFLGGGSAYGYTFGSGTRLTVV.

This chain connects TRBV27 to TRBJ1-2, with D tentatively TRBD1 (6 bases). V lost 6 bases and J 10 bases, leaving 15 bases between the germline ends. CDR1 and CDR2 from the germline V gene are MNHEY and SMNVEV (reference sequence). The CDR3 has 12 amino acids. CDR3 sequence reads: CASRSGAWDYTF. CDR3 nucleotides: TGTGCCAGCAGGTCGGGGGCTTGGGACTACACCTTC.

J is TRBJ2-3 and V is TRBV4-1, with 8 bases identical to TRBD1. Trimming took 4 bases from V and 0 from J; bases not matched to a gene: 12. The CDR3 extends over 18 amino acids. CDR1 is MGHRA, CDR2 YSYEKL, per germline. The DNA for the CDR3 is TGCGCCAGCAGCCTTGGACAGGGCACCCGTACTAGCACAGATACGCAGTATTTT. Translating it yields CASSLGQGTRTSTDTQYF.

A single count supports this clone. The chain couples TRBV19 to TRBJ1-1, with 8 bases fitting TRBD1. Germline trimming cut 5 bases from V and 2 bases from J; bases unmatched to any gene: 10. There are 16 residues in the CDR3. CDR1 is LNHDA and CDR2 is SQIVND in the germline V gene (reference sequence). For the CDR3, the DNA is TGTGCCAGTAGTGTCGACAGGGGCCAGAGTAACACTGAAGCTTTCTTT. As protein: CASSVDRGQSNTEAFF. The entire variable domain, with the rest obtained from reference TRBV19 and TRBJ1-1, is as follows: DGGITQSPKYLFRKEGQNVTLSCEQNLNHDAMYWYRQDPGQGLRLIYYSQIVNDFQKGDIAEGYSVSREKKESFPLTVTSAQKNPTAFYLCASSVDRGQSNTEAFFGQGTRLTVV.

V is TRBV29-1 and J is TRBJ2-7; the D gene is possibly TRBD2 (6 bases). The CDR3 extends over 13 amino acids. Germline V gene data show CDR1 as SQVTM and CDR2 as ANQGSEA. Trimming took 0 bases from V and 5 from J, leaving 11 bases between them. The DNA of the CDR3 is TGCAGCGTTGAAGATGCGGGGCAAAACGAGCAGTACTTC. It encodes CSVEDAGQNEQYF.

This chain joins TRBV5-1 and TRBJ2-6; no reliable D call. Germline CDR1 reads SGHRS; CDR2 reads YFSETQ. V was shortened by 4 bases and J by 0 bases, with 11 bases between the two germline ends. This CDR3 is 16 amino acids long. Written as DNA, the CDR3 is TGCGCCAGCAGCCCCACCTTTCACTCTGGGGCCAACGTCCTGACTTTC. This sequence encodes CASSPTFHSGANVLTF.